Included here is one T cell receptor (beta chain) sequence, with context. The sample is drawn from a study of blood T cells in healthy people across ages. The authors ran a second PCR of about 6 to 12 cycles using a sample-barcoded 5' primer and a J-beta primer mix. There were at least 3 million CDR3-containing paired-end reads obtained from each sample. TCRdb reprocessed the 5' RACE reads via MiXCR and lists one record per CDR3 protein. Of under 1 million distinct CDR3 sequences in the sample, 44% were seen once. The receptor was isolated from a man between 60 and 75 years old in good health. The specimen sequenced was blood.

The CDR3 sequence: CASTEDGSPLHF. The CDR3 DNA reads as TGTGCCAGCACGGAAGACGGTTCTCCCCTCCACTTT. The chain couples TRBV7-2 to TRBJ1-6; D unclear. Germline values: CDR1 SGHTA, CDR2 FQGNSA. The V end lost 7 bases, the J end lost 13 bases, and 14 bases lay between the germline ends. The CDR3 covers 12 residues.